The 12 T cell receptor beta chains reported below all come from one sample, sequenced in a study of early T cells in non-severe SARS-CoV-2 infection. Each CDR3 protein is one row after TCRdb ran MiXCR on the 5' RACE reads. Counted here are tens of thousands of distinct CDR3 sequences, about 10% occurring once; the ten biggest clones make up 15%. The sample was whole blood. The receptors stem from an adult who was a healthcare worker with PCR-confirmed SARS-CoV-2 infection or an uninfected control (not recorded which).

This clonotype was recorded a few times. The V gene is TRBV28, the J gene TRBJ1-2; maybe TRBD1 (5 bases). Germline V CDR1 and CDR2: MDHEN, SYDVKM. This CDR3 has 15 residues. Trimming removed 5 bases from V and 0 bases from J, with 13 bases in between. This CDR3 reads CASSPGERPNYGYTF. CDR3 in DNA: TGTGCCAGCAGTCCGGGGGAGAGGCCTAACTATGGCTACACCTTC.

This clonotype appeared many times. The chain links TRBV10-3 to TRBJ2-5, with D possibly being TRBD1 (6 bases). Germline loops: CDR1 ENHRY, CDR2 SYGVKD. The CDR3 runs to 15 residues. V shed 4 bases and J shed 4 bases, with 16 bases lying between them. DNA of the CDR3: TGTGCCATCAGTGTCCCAGGGGTCTTAGGAGAGACCCAGTACTTC. This sequence encodes CAISVPGVLGETQYF.

The chain couples TRBV12-3 or TRBV12-4 to TRBJ2-2; D tentatively fits TRBD1 or TRBD2 (6 bases each). Trimming cost V 8 bases and J 3 bases, with 10 bases left between them. This CDR3 is 13 amino acids long. The CDR3 bases are TGTGCCAGCGGAAGGGGGGACACCGGGGAGCTGTTTTTT. Encoded protein: CASGRGDTGELFF.

This clonotype was observed a handful of times. V is TRBV28 and J is TRBJ2-5, with a weak D call TRBD2 (6 bases). CDR3 size: 14 residues. Looked up from germline, CDR1 is MDHEN and CDR2 is SYDVKM. V gave up 6 bases and J gave up 5 bases, with 16 bases separating them. This CDR3 is CASRRDLYLETQYF. Here the CDR3 DNA reads TGTGCCAGCAGACGGGACTTGTATTTGGAGACCCAGTACTTC.

This clonotype was seen repeatedly, ten times or more. The chain couples TRBV7-9 to TRBJ2-3; the match to TRBD2 covers 13 bases. The V gene end was trimmed by 5 bases and the J gene end by 4 bases; junction bases not matched to a gene: 18. Looked up from germline, CDR1 is SEHNR and CDR2 is FQNEAQ (reference sequence). The CDR3 is 20 residues long. CDR3 amino acids: CASSPGLAGVSGVRSDTQYF. DNA for the CDR3: TGTGCCAGCAGCCCCGGACTAGCGGGAGTAAGTGGGGTGCGTTCAGATACGCAGTATTTT.

Ten or more counts support this clonotype. The J gene is TRBJ2-3, the V gene TRBV29-1, with D perhaps TRBD1 (6 bases). With 4 bases removed from V and 0 bases from J, the gap between germline ends came to 11 bases. In germline, CDR1 is SQVTM, CDR2 ANQGSEA. The CDR3 consists of 14 residues. As DNA, the CDR3 is TGCAGCGTTGCGCCAGGGGCGAGCACAGATACGCAGTATTTT. It specifies CSVAPGASTDTQYF.

This clonotype was seen more than once but under ten times. The V and J genes are TRBV25-1 and TRBJ2-7, with 9 positions matching TRBD2. Germline CDR1 MGHDK, CDR2 SYGVNS. Germline trimming cut 2 bases from V and 5 bases from J; bases unmatched to any gene: 16. The CDR3 extends over 18 amino acids. The CDR3 protein is CASSEEAGGPLRNNEQYF. The CDR3 DNA sequence: TGTGCCAGCAGTGAAGAGGCGGGAGGGCCACTTAGAAACAACGAGCAGTACTTC.

The chain joins TRBV7-2 to TRBJ1-5, with a possible D match to TRBD1 (5 bases). CDR1 is SGHTA and CDR2 is FQGNSA in the germline V gene. This CDR3 has 14 amino acids. Trimming removed 2 bases from V and 0 bases from J, with 5 bases in between. The chain's CDR3 is CASSLQGSNQPQHF. CDR3 nucleotides: TGTGCCAGCAGCTTACAGGGTAGCAATCAGCCCCAGCATTTT.

Comment on this clonotype: This could be a read error, since a much larger clone is one nucleotide away. CDR3 coding DNA: TGCAGTGCTAACCCGGCTAGCTGGACCTACAATGAGCAGTTCTTC. This sequence encodes CSANPASWTYNEQFF. The chain links TRBV20-1 to TRBJ2-1; D might be TRBD2 (5 bases). CDR3 length: 15 amino acids. V was cut by 4 bases and J by 2 bases, with 15 bases left in between. Germline CDR1 and CDR2: DFQATT and SNEGSKA (reference sequence).

This sequence joins TRBV9 and TRBJ2-2; 7 bases match TRBD1. J lost 2 bases, V lost 4 bases, and 2 bases had no gene match. Germline assignment: CDR1 SGDLS and CDR2 YYNGEE. This CDR3 contains 14 residues. The CDR3 bases are TGTGCCAGCAGCCGGACAGGAAACACCGGGGAGCTGTTTTTT. This sequence encodes CASSRTGNTGELFF.

The sample holds many counts of this clonotype. The rearrangement joins TRBV6-4 to TRBJ2-1; D gene uncertain. CDR3 length: 14 residues. Germline CDR1 MRHNA, CDR2 SNTAGT. The V end lost 3 bases, the J end lost 9 bases, and 15 bases lay between the germline ends. CDR3 coding DNA: TGTGCCAGCAGTGAAGGCAACGGTTGGGGTGAGCAGTTCTTC. Protein sequence: CASSEGNGWGEQFF.

This clonotype has just a few counts. The chain uses TRBV10-3 and TRBJ2-1; 13 bases match TRBD2. There are 15 residues in the CDR3. Germline CDR1 is ENHRY and CDR2 is SYGVKD. The V and J ends lost 6 bases and 2 bases, in that order; junction bases with no gene match: 1. CDR3: CAISGTSGTYNEQFF. CDR3 sequence (DNA): TGTGCCATCAGCGGGACTAGCGGGACCTACAATGAGCAGTTCTTC.